These 25 T cell receptor beta chains came from one sample sequenced in a study of human T cells and chemical hapten exposure. TCRdb re-called the RACE reads with MiXCR, one entry per CDR3 protein. This table holds about 360,000 distinct CDR3 sequences, about 4.8% found once. Noted time point: patch test 1, 2 weeks after DPC sensitization. The treatment denotes: therapeutic diphenylcyclopropenone sensitization with weekly scalp DPC. The sequencing used whole blood, collected in connection with sensitization to the hapten diphenylcyclopropenone (DPC). The receptor source for this set is a woman between 50 and 59 years old with alopecia areata. Some clones in this sample may be carry-over from other donors' samples.

The sample holds many counts of this clonotype. This chain links TRBV7-2 with TRBJ2-1; TRBD1 is a possible D gene (5 bases). This CDR3 region has 15 residues. The V end was cut by 3 bases, the J end by 0 bases, with 9 bases between. The germline V gene encodes CDR1 SGHTA and CDR2 FQGNSA. CDR3 nucleotide sequence: TGTGCCAGCAGCTTTGAAGGGGTCTCCTACAATGAGCAGTTCTTC. Translated: CASSFEGVSYNEQFF.

The table lists this clonotype with a few counts. The rearrangement links TRBV7-2 to TRBJ2-1; 8 positions agree with TRBD2. The J segment lost 5 bases and the V segment lost 4 bases, leaving 7 bases of the junction unmatched. Germline CDR1 and CDR2: SGHTA and FQGNSA. This CDR3 has 15 amino acids. The CDR3 bases are TGTGCCAGCAGCTCGGGGGGGGGACCCCACAATGAGCAGTTCTTC. As protein: CASSSGGGPHNEQFF.

This clonotype was detected only a few times. The J gene is TRBJ2-1, the V gene TRBV21-1; the table's D call of TRBD2 was not tested on the DNA. TRBV21-1 counts as a pseudogene. This CDR3 region has 14 residues. CDR3 in DNA: TGTGCCAGCAGCAACGGGAGGGGCGAGGATGAGCAGTTCTTC. Its translation is CASSNGRGEDEQFF.

This clonotype was picked up many times. V and J are TRBV20-1 and TRBJ1-1, with D perhaps matching TRBD1 (5 bases). This CDR3 region has 11 residues. Germline values: CDR1 DFQATT, CDR2 SNEGSKA (reference sequence). Trimming pared 5 bases from V and 8 bases from J, leaving 12 bases between. CDR3 coding DNA: TGCAGTGCTCCCCTCCGGGGGGAAGCTTTCTTT. It encodes CSAPLRGEAFF.

The chain recombines TRBV24-1 with TRBJ2-3; no clear D gene. Deletions cut 1 base from V and 3 bases from J, with 10 bases between. CDR3 length: 15 amino acids. Germline lookup yields CDR1 KGHDR and CDR2 SFDVKD. The CDR3 nucleotides read TGTGCCACCAGTGATTTCGGTGGGCCAACAGATACGCAGTATTTT. It codes for CATSDFGGPTDTQYF.

The CDR3 loop reads CASEPDRMGEQFF. The CDR3 nucleotides are TGTGCCAGCGAACCGGACAGGATGGGAGAGCAGTTCTTC. The chain employs TRBV12-3 or TRBV12-4 and TRBJ2-1; 7 bases line up with TRBD1. V trimming: 8 bases; J trimming: 10 bases; junction bases outside the gene matches: 11. The CDR3 totals 13 residues.

In the case of this clonotype: A much larger clone lies one base from this, so it may be a read error. V usage is TRBV5-6 and J usage is TRBJ2-3, with 11 bases that match TRBD2. The CDR3 is made up of 16 amino acids. Germline-derived CDR1 and CDR2 are SGHDT and YYEEEE. V lost 2 bases to trimming and J lost 5 bases; unmatched junction nucleotides: 7. The CDR3 here is CASSFLAGGTGDTQYF. For the CDR3, the DNA is TGTGCCAGCAGCTTCTTAGCGGGAGGGACCGGAGATACGCAGTATTTT.

This clonotype was recorded many times. The chain employs TRBV5-1 and TRBJ2-2; D possibly corresponds to TRBD1 (5 bases). The germline V gene has CDR1 SGHRS and CDR2 YFSETQ. With 1 base removed from V and 1 base from J, the gap between germline ends came to 5 bases. The CDR3 runs to 14 residues. The CDR3 reads CASSLTGNTGELFF. The DNA of the CDR3 is TGCGCCAGCAGCTTGACAGGGAACACCGGGGAGCTGTTTTTT.

This clonotype was counted ten times or more. The J gene is TRBJ2-7, the V gene TRBV6-5; D possibly matches TRBD1 or TRBD2 (6 bases each). The V gene lost 0 bases and the J gene lost 5 bases, with 14 bases spanning the gap. The length of the CDR3 is 15 residues. Germline values: CDR1 MNHEY, CDR2 SVGAGI. The CDR3 sequence: CASSYSIRGGNEQYF. CDR3 in DNA: TGTGCCAGCAGTTACTCGATCAGGGGAGGAAACGAGCAGTACTTC.

This clonotype was detected many times. The chain is built from TRBV7-9 and TRBJ1-2; possibly TRBD1 for D (6 bases). With 2 bases removed from V and 6 bases from J, the gap between germline ends came to 13 bases. This CDR3 contains 14 residues. CDR1 and CDR2 from the germline V gene are SEHNR and FQNEAQ (reference sequence). The CDR3 bases are TGTGCCAGCAGCTTATTCCAGGGGAAGGATGGCTACACCTTC. It is translated as CASSLFQGKDGYTF. The variable domain in full, completed from reference TRBV7-9 and TRBJ1-2, reads DTGVSQNPRHKITKRGQNVTFRCDPISEHNRLYWYRQTLGQGPEFLTYFQNEAQLEKSRLLSDRFSAERPKGSFSTLEIQRTEQGDSAMYLCASSLFQGKDGYTFGSGTRLTVV.

The chain uses TRBV11-2 and TRBJ2-1; TRBD2 aligns across 9 bases. CDR3 length: 18 residues. Germline CDR1 and CDR2: SGHAT and FQNNGV. Trimming took 1 base from V and 1 from J; bases not matched to a gene: 8. This CDR3 reads CASSLVPTSGFSYNEQFF. In nucleotides, the CDR3 is TGTGCCAGCAGCTTAGTCCCAACTAGCGGGTTTTCCTACAATGAGCAGTTCTTC.

The chain is built from TRBV28 and TRBJ2-7; 9 bases match TRBD1. Germline V lookup: CDR1 MDHEN, CDR2 SYDVKM. V shed 9 bases, J shed 6 bases, and the junction held 12 bases outside the gene matches. The CDR3 is 14 residues long. CDR3 in amino acids: CARSPRTGAGEQYF. CDR3 sequence (DNA): TGTGCCAGAAGTCCCCGGACAGGGGCGGGCGAGCAGTACTTC. The full variable domain, rest sourced from reference TRBV28 and TRBJ2-7, is DVKVTQSSRYLVKRTGEKVFLECVQDMDHENMFWYRQDPGLGLRLIYFSYDVKMKEKGDIPEGYSVSREKKERFSLILESASTNQTSMYLCARSPRTGAGEQYFGPGTRLTVT.

This clonotype appeared many times. The rearrangement links TRBV12-3 or TRBV12-4 to TRBJ1-1; weak D call: TRBD1 (5 bases). This CDR3 has 14 residues. The V end lost 5 bases, the J end lost 4 bases, and 14 bases lay between the germline ends. The CDR3 loop is CASSARGQGTEAFF. CDR3 DNA: TGTGCCAGCAGTGCCCGGGGCCAGGGCACTGAAGCTTTCTTT.

This clonotype was counted only a few times. The chain links TRBV12-3 or TRBV12-4 to TRBJ1-5; TRBD1 matches 8 bases. V lost 5 bases to trimming and J lost 7 bases; unmatched junction nucleotides: 7. This CDR3 has 14 residues. The DNA for the CDR3 is TGTGCCAGCAGTGTCAGGGGGCTGGGGCAGCCCCAGCATTTT. Residues: CASSVRGLGQPQHF.

V and J are TRBV6-2 or TRBV6-3 and TRBJ2-1; D assignment may be TRBD1 or TRBD2 (5 bases each). Germline CDR1 reads MNHEY; CDR2 reads SVGEGT. The CDR3 sequence is 17 residues long. V was shortened by 2 bases and J by 3 bases, with 17 bases between the two germline ends. Here the CDR3 DNA reads TGTGCCAGCAGTTACATCAATCGGGGCCAATTCTACAATGAGCAGTTCTTC. Translation: CASSYINRGQFYNEQFF.

The sample holds many counts of this clonotype. The chain has TRBV11-2 and TRBJ1-5; TRBD1 might be the D (5 bases). Trimming cost V 4 bases and J 0 bases, with 16 bases left between them. CDR3 length: 17 residues. In germline, CDR1 is SGHAT, CDR2 FQNNGV. CDR3 residues: CASSSHRWQSSNQPQHF. CDR3 DNA: TGTGCCAGCAGCTCCCACAGGTGGCAGAGTAGCAATCAGCCCCAGCATTTT.

This chain links TRBV6-5 with TRBJ2-2, with 13 bases fitting TRBD2. V dropped 6 bases and J dropped 5; count of bases not matched to a gene: 9. Germline V gives CDR1 MNHEY, CDR2 SVGAGI. This CDR3 has 17 residues. CDR3 in DNA: TGTGCCAGCAGGCAACCGGGACTAGCGGGATATACCGGGGAGCTGTTTTTT. Its protein product is CASRQPGLAGYTGELFF.

The chain recombines TRBV2 with TRBJ2-1; 11 positions match TRBD1. This CDR3 has 16 residues. The trim removed 0 bases at V and 5 bases at J, leaving 3 bases unmatched. The germline V gene has CDR1 SNHLY and CDR2 FYNNEI. This chain's CDR3 is CASSEAGQGAHNEQFF. CDR3 nucleotides: TGTGCCAGCAGTGAAGCTGGACAGGGGGCCCACAATGAGCAGTTCTTC.

The chain carries TRBV4-3 and TRBJ2-3; D perhaps matches TRBD2 (6 bases). Germline V lookup: CDR1 LGHNA, CDR2 YSLEER. CDR3 size: 18 residues. Trimming removed 1 base at V and 3 bases at J, with 20 bases between. The chain's CDR3 is CASSQGPSISGRTDTQYF. The CDR3 nucleotides read TGCGCCAGCAGCCAAGGTCCTTCCATTAGCGGAAGAACAGATACGCAGTATTTT.

The chain recombines TRBV6-5 with TRBJ1-1, with D possibly being TRBD1 (5 bases). V dropped 2 bases and J dropped 6 bases, with 16 bases sitting between them. CDR1 and CDR2 (germline): MNHEY, SVGAGI. The CDR3 covers 15 residues. CDR3 in DNA: TGTGCCAGCAGTTACGCGAGGGGTAGGAGGGCTGAAGCTTTCTTT. It yields the protein CASSYARGRRAEAFF.

The rearrangement joins TRBV7-2 to TRBJ1-4; D is undetermined. V lost 2 bases to trimming and J lost 3 bases, with 10 bases between them. Germline V CDR1 and CDR2: SGHTA, FQGNSA. The length of the CDR3 is 15 residues. The CDR3 loop reads CASSLSGLANEKLFF. DNA of the CDR3: TGTGCCAGCAGCTTATCCGGGCTGGCTAATGAAAAACTGTTTTTT.

This clonotype has more than one count but fewer than ten. CDR3 nucleotide sequence: TGTGCCAGTAGTATAGTCCCCCGGGCGCCCTTTTTCTACGAGCAGTACTTC. Translated: CASSIVPRAPFFYEQYF. The chain has TRBV19 and TRBJ2-7; D not resolved. The germline CDR1 and CDR2 sequences are LNHDA and SQIVND (reference sequence). The CDR3 totals 17 residues. V was clipped by 1 base and J by 3 bases, with 19 bases between them.

The chain has TRBV28 and TRBJ2-7; 8 nucleotides line up with TRBD1. The CDR3 has 13 amino acids. After removal of 3 bases from V and 6 bases from J, the junction contained 4 bases not matched to a gene. Looked up from germline, CDR1 is MDHEN and CDR2 is SYDVKM. The CDR3 coding sequence is TGTGCCAGCAGTTTTCCGGACAGGGTCGAGCAGTACTTC. Residues: CASSFPDRVEQYF.

This clonotype occurred many times. The chain employs TRBV5-1 and TRBJ2-3; possibly TRBD1 for D (6 bases). This CDR3 comprises 14 residues. The V and J ends lost 7 bases and 2 bases respectively, with 14 bases between them. Germline-derived CDR1 and CDR2 are SGHRS and YFSETQ. The chain's CDR3 is CASLKAGATDTQYF. CDR3 sequence (DNA): TGCGCCAGCTTGAAGGCAGGGGCCACAGATACGCAGTATTTT. The variable domain in full, with the rest retrieved from reference TRBV5-1 and TRBJ2-3, is KAGVTQTPRYLIKTRGQQVTLSCSPISGHRSVSWYQQTPGQGLQFLFEYFSETQRNKGNFPGRFSGRQFSNSRSEMNVSTLELGDSALYLCASLKAGATDTQYFGPGTRLTVL.

Many counts were recorded for this clonotype. The CDR3 region is CASSRSYNEQFF. The CDR3 DNA reads as TGTGCCAGCAGTCGCTCCTACAATGAGCAGTTCTTC. J is TRBJ2-1 and V is TRBV27, with D unresolved. Germline CDR1 reads MNHEY; CDR2 reads SMNVEV (reference sequence). The CDR3 is 12 amino acids. V lost 5 bases, J lost 0 bases, and 2 bases lay in between.